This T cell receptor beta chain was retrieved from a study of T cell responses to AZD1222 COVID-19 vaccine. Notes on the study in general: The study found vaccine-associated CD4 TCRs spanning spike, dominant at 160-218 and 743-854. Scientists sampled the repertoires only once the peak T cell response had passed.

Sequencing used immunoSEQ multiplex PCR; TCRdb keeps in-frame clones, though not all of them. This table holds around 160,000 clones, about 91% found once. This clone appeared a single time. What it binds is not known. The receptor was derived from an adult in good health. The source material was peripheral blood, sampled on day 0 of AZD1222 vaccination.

The CDR3 is CASRSGPLNYGYTF. CDR3 nucleotides: TGTGCCAGCAGATCGGGACCGTTGAACTATGGCTACACCTTC. V and J are TRBV7-9 and TRBJ1-2, with D possibly TRBD1 on 5 matching bases. Germline values: CDR1 SEHNR, CDR2 FQNEAQ (reference sequence). This CDR3 has 14 amino acids. The V end lost 6 bases, the J end lost 2 bases, and 13 bases lay between the germline ends.